Following are 32 T cell receptor beta chains from one sample sequenced in a study of cytomegalovirus exposure and HLA in healthy donors. Use of 60 Vbeta and 13 Jbeta primers characterized the PCR. Clones were sequenced by immunoSEQ multiplex PCR, and TCRdb holds only the in-frame ones, with some missing. The table lists about 240,000 clones, approximately 78% of them singletons. Sample: PBMCs. The receptors shown here come from a boy aged 10-17 years in good health and CMV-seronegative.

As concerns this clone: The same CDR3 is also encoded by other DNA sequences in this sample. The chain joins TRBV9 to TRBJ1-1, with unresolved D. Per germline, CDR1 SGDLS and CDR2 YYNGEE. V lost 2 bases, J lost 1 base, and 6 bases lay in between. The CDR3 has 13 residues. In DNA form, the CDR3 reads TGTGCCAGCAGCGTTGGGAGGAACACTGAAGCTTTCTTT. It yields the protein CASSVGRNTEAFF.

The chain carries TRBV7-8 and TRBJ2-1, with 10 bases matching TRBD2. V trimming: 1 base; J trimming: 6 bases; junction bases outside the gene matches: 6. Germline loops: CDR1 SGHVS, CDR2 FQNEAQ. This CDR3 spans 16 amino acids. The CDR3 reads CASSLVVTSGVNEQFF. CDR3 coding DNA: TGTGCCAGCAGCTTAGTCGTTACTAGCGGGGTCAATGAGCAGTTCTTC.

The table lists this clone with a few counts. This chain connects TRBV18 to TRBJ2-7, with TRBD1 matching 9 bases. Germline V gene sequence: CDR1 KGHSH, CDR2 LQKENI. There are 14 residues in the CDR3. Trimming cost V 2 bases and J 6 bases; bases outside gene matches: 5. CDR3 nucleotide sequence: TGTGCCAGCTCACCAGGGACAGGGACCATCGAGCAGTACTTC. Translation gives CASSPGTGTIEQYF.

V and J are TRBV27 and TRBJ1-5, with TRBD1 as a possible D gene (5 bases). CDR1 is MNHEY and CDR2 is SMNVEV in the germline V gene (reference sequence). The germline V and J ends were trimmed by 3 bases and 2 bases, with 8 bases remaining between them. The CDR3 runs 14 residues. CDR3 loop: CASSFQGGNQPQHF. CDR3 DNA: TGTGCCAGCAGTTTTCAGGGCGGCAATCAGCCCCAGCATTTT.

This clone has just a few counts. The chain joins TRBV5-1 to TRBJ2-3, with TRBD2 matching 8 bases. Trimming removed 4 bases from V and 4 bases from J; junction bases left unmatched: 8. This CDR3 contains 15 residues. Germline-derived CDR1 and CDR2 are SGHRS and YFSETQ. CDR3 sequence (DNA): TGCGCCAGCAGCCCTGGGCGTAGCGGGGCAGATACGCAGTATTTT. This codes for CASSPGRSGADTQYF.

The chain recombines TRBV30 with TRBJ1-1; 7 nucleotides agree with TRBD1. V gave up 2 bases and J gave up 10 bases; unmatched junction bases: 13. Germline-derived CDR1 and CDR2 are GTSNPN and SVGIG (reference sequence). The CDR3 extends over 14 amino acids. In DNA, the CDR3 is TGTGCCTGGAGTCAACGTAGGAGACAGGGCACAGCTTTCTTT. It codes for CAWSQRRRQGTAFF.

This clone has more than one count but fewer than ten. This specimen includes other DNA sequences encoding the same CDR3. The V and J genes are TRBV27 and TRBJ2-7, with 11 bases matching TRBD2. The V and J ends lost 4 bases and 4 bases, in that order; junction bases with no gene match: 6. CDR1 MNHEY and CDR2 SMNVEV come from the germline V gene (reference sequence). The CDR3 contains 15 residues. The CDR3 is CASSSGTSGSYEQYF. CDR3 bases: TGTGCCAGCAGTTCGGGGACTAGCGGCTCTTACGAGCAGTACTTC.

This clone showed up just once. This rearrangement joins TRBV5-1 to TRBJ1-6; 11 bases fit TRBD1. Per germline, CDR1 SGHRS and CDR2 YFSETQ. CDR3 length equals 14 residues. Trimming cost V 4 bases and J 8 bases; bases outside gene matches: 2. The CDR3 loop is CASSPGQGDSPLHF. The CDR3 DNA is TGCGCCAGCAGCCCGGGACAGGGGGATTCACCCCTCCACTTT.

This clone has just a few counts. The chain is built from TRBV5-5 and TRBJ1-5; 7 nucleotides match TRBD1. The V segment lost 5 bases and the J segment 2 bases; nucleotides outside the gene matches: 7. The CDR3 spans 15 residues. The germline V gene encodes CDR1 SGHKS and CDR2 YYEKEE (reference sequence). The CDR3, as DNA: TGTGCCAGCAGATTCGGACAGGATCGCAATCAGCCCCAGCATTTT. Amino acids: CASRFGQDRNQPQHF.

The rearrangement links TRBV10-3 to TRBJ2-5; D not resolved. Germline lookup yields CDR1 ENHRY and CDR2 SYGVKD. The CDR3 spans 13 residues. V lost 6 bases, J lost 7 bases, and 15 bases lay in between. Written as DNA, the CDR3 is TGTGCCATCAGCGATAGTCCAACAGTGACCCAGTACTTC. It codes for CAISDSPTVTQYF.

V and J are TRBV5-1 and TRBJ1-5, with 10 positions matching TRBD1. The CDR3 covers 14 residues. The junction had 1 base not matched to a gene; V was cut back by 3 bases and J by 4 bases. The germline CDR1 and CDR2 sequences are SGHRS and YFSETQ. This CDR3 is CASSWTGGNQPQHF. CDR3 coding DNA: TGCGCCAGCAGCTGGACAGGGGGAAATCAGCCCCAGCATTTT.

This clone turned up a few times. J is TRBJ1-1 and V is TRBV9, with D uncertain. V was clipped by 3 bases and J by 8 bases, with 17 bases between them. The germline V gene encodes CDR1 SGDLS and CDR2 YYNGEE. The CDR3 sequence is 14 residues long. The CDR3 reads CASSGRAGVDEAFF. The CDR3 DNA sequence: TGTGCCAGCAGCGGTAGGGCCGGGGTCGACGAAGCTTTCTTT.

This clone appeared a few times. CDR3: CASSLSSGEKLFF. As DNA, the CDR3 is TGTGCCAGCAGCTTGTCGTCGGGGGAAAAACTGTTTTTT. The V gene is TRBV11-3, the J gene TRBJ1-4; D gene uncertain. V was pared by 3 bases and J by 8 bases, with 10 bases between. The CDR3 extends over 13 amino acids. Per the germline V gene, CDR1 is SGHNT and CDR2 is YENEEA.

The chain uses TRBV6-1 and TRBJ1-1; D not resolved. V was trimmed by 3 bases and J by 5 bases, leaving 13 bases between them. Germline V gene data show CDR1 as MNHNS and CDR2 as SASEGT. CDR3 length equals 14 residues. This chain's CDR3 is CASSEPPEETEAFF. Written as DNA, the CDR3 is TGTGCCAGCAGTGAGCCCCCCGAGGAGACTGAAGCTTTCTTT.

The chain carries TRBV27 and TRBJ2-7; possible D gene TRBD2, 6 bases. V lost 10 bases and J 6 bases, leaving 19 bases between the germline ends. The V gene's germline CDR1 is MNHEY and CDR2 SMNVEV (reference sequence). The CDR3 has 13 residues. The CDR3 loop reads CATTRSRGGEQYF. CDR3 sequence (DNA): TGTGCCACCACCCGAAGTCGGGGAGGCGAGCAGTACTTC.

This clone was seen a handful of times. Other DNA sequences in this sample translate to the same CDR3. V and J are TRBV9 and TRBJ2-1, with 7 bases lining up with TRBD2. Germline V gives CDR1 SGDLS, CDR2 YYNGEE. CDR3 size: 15 residues. Trimming cost V 0 bases and J 2 bases; bases outside gene matches: 2. This chain's CDR3 is CASSVAGGTYNEQFF. The CDR3 DNA reads as TGTGCCAGCAGCGTAGCGGGGGGTACCTACAATGAGCAGTTCTTC.

A few counts support this clone. The CDR3 nucleotides are TGTGCCAGCAGTTTTACAGGGTTCTTAGAGACCCAGTACTTC. This codes for CASSFTGFLETQYF. This chain links TRBV27 with TRBJ2-5; a possible D gene is TRBD1 (6 bases). V gave up 3 bases and J gave up 4 bases, with 12 bases separating them. The CDR3 is 14 residues long. CDR1 MNHEY and CDR2 SMNVEV come from the germline V gene (reference sequence).

The chain combines TRBV10-3 with TRBJ2-7; 9 positions match TRBD1. The CDR3 extends over 15 amino acids. Trimming cost V 3 bases and J 0 bases; bases outside gene matches: 3. Germline V gene lookup returns CDR1 ENHRY and CDR2 SYGVKD. DNA of the CDR3: TGTGCCATCAGTGACACACAGGGGGCCTCCTACGAGCAGTACTTC. Its protein product is CAISDTQGASYEQYF.

This rearrangement joins TRBV5-1 to TRBJ2-5; D ambiguous. Germline loops: CDR1 SGHRS, CDR2 YFSETQ. CDR3 length: 14 amino acids. Trimming left V 0 bases short and J 4 bases short, with 10 bases between. CDR3 DNA sequence: TGCGCCAGCAGCTTGGGTATGGCGGTAGAGACCCAGTACTTC. It codes for CASSLGMAVETQYF. Using reference TRBV5-1 and TRBJ2-5 for the parts outside the CDR3, the full variable domain is KAGVTQTPRYLIKTRGQQVTLSCSPISGHRSVSWYQQTPGQGLQFLFEYFSETQRNKGNFPGRFSGRQFSNSRSEMNVSTLELGDSALYLCASSLGMAVETQYFGPGTRLLVL.

V and J are TRBV11-2 and TRBJ1-1; D gene ambiguous. In germline, CDR1 is SGHAT, CDR2 FQNNGV. This CDR3 spans 13 amino acids. Between the trimmed V and J ends, which lost 4 bases and 1 base, there was a span of 7 bases. The CDR3 sequence: CASSSGRNTEAFF. CDR3 coding DNA: TGTGCCAGCAGCTCCGGTAGGAACACTGAAGCTTTCTTT.

The sample holds one count of this clone. The rearrangement links TRBV6-6 to TRBJ1-4; D not certain. The CDR3 extends over 14 amino acids. The V gene lost 6 bases and the J gene lost 8 bases, with 16 bases spanning the gap. Per the germline V gene, CDR1 is MNHNY and CDR2 is SVGAGI (reference sequence). The CDR3 is CASRESGDGEKLFF. CDR3 DNA sequence: TGTGCCAGCAGGGAGTCGGGTGATGGGGAAAAACTGTTTTTT.

The CDR3 coding sequence is TGTGCCAGCAGCCCCCTAGACAGGAACACTGAAGCTTTCTTT. Its translation is CASSPLDRNTEAFF. The chain couples TRBV5-5 to TRBJ1-1; D perhaps matches TRBD1 (5 bases). Looked up from germline, CDR1 is SGHKS and CDR2 is YYEKEE (reference sequence). There are 14 residues in the CDR3. The V gene lost 4 bases and the J gene lost 1 base, with 11 bases spanning the gap. Variable domain in full (rest from reference TRBV5-5 and TRBJ1-1): DAGVTQSPTHLIKTRGQQVTLRCSPISGHKSVSWYQQVLGQGPQFIFQYYEKEERGRGNFPDRFSARQFPNYSSELNVNALLLGDSALYLCASSPLDRNTEAFFGQGTRLTVV.

This chain connects TRBV6-1 to TRBJ1-1; D is possibly TRBD1 (5 bases). The CDR3 runs 13 residues. V dropped 6 bases and J dropped 1 base, with 9 bases sitting between them. Germline V CDR1 and CDR2: MNHNS, SASEGT. The DNA of the CDR3 is TGTGCCAGCAGGTCCACAGGGAACACTGAAGCTTTCTTT. Amino acid sequence: CASRSTGNTEAFF.

The sample holds one count of this clone. V gene TRBV5-1 combines with J gene TRBJ2-1; D remains ambiguous. V dropped 0 bases and J dropped 11 bases, with 12 bases sitting between them. This CDR3 spans 13 amino acids. CDR1 is SGHRS, CDR2 YFSETQ, per germline. The CDR3 DNA is TGCGCCAGCAGCTTGGAAGCCTATCAACAGCAGTTCTTC. Translation gives CASSLEAYQQQFF.

The chain carries TRBV27 and TRBJ1-2; maybe TRBD1 (5 bases). CDR3 length: 15 amino acids. Trimming stripped 2 bases from V and 4 bases from J, with 14 bases between. The V gene's germline CDR1 is MNHEY and CDR2 SMNVEV (reference sequence). CDR3 amino acids: CASSLTTDGFYGYTF. The DNA for the CDR3 is TGTGCCAGCAGTTTAACGACAGATGGGTTCTATGGCTACACCTTC.

CDR3 sequence: CASSYRGQNTEAFF. Here the CDR3 DNA reads TGTGCCAGCAGTTACAGGGGGCAAAACACTGAAGCTTTCTTT. This chain joins TRBV6-6 and TRBJ1-1; TRBD1 agrees at 7 bases. Trimming took 2 bases from V and 2 from J; bases not matched to a gene: 2. The CDR3 contains 14 residues. Per germline, CDR1 MNHNY and CDR2 SVGAGI (reference sequence).

This clone was counted between two and nine times. The genes are TRBV29-1 and TRBJ1-2; no definite D call. Germline loops: CDR1 SQVTM, CDR2 ANQGSEA. V lost 1 base and J lost 4, with 10 bases in between. The CDR3 sequence is 13 residues long. CDR3 loop: CSVEGGGGYGYTF. The DNA of the CDR3 is TGCAGCGTTGAAGGTGGAGGAGGCTATGGCTACACCTTC. Variable domain in full (rest from reference TRBV29-1 and TRBJ1-2): SAVISQKPSRDICQRGTSLTIQCQVDSQVTMMFWYRQQPGQSLTLIATANQGSEATYESGFVIDKFPISRPNLTFSTLTVSNMSPEDSSIYLCSVEGGGGYGYTFGSGTRLTVV.

The genes are TRBV2 and TRBJ2-5; D is unresolved. Germline V gene lookup returns CDR1 SNHLY and CDR2 FYNNEI. CDR3 size: 14 residues. Trimming stripped 2 bases from V and 2 bases from J, with 9 bases between. CDR3 in amino acids: CASSEITVQETQYF. The CDR3 DNA reads TGTGCCAGCAGTGAAATAACGGTACAAGAGACCCAGTACTTC.

V usage is TRBV19 and J usage is TRBJ1-1; perhaps TRBD1 as D (5 bases). The germline V and J ends were trimmed by 8 bases and 3 bases, with 19 bases remaining between them. There are 15 residues in the CDR3. The germline gives CDR1 LNHDA, CDR2 SQIVND (reference sequence). This chain's CDR3 is CASALAGIAYTEAFF. CDR3 DNA sequence: TGTGCCAGTGCGTTGGCAGGGATCGCGTACACTGAAGCTTTCTTT.

The V and J genes are TRBV5-4 and TRBJ1-2, with 7 bases fitting TRBD1. The CDR3 is made up of 18 amino acids. CDR1 and CDR2 from the germline V gene are SGHNT and YYREEE (reference sequence). V trimming: 4 bases; J trimming: 2 bases; junction bases outside the gene matches: 17. For the CDR3, the DNA is TGTGCCAGCAGCCGCTACCCCTCGAGGGGGCGAGAGAACTATGGCTACACCTTC. It specifies CASSRYPSRGRENYGYTF.

This sequence joins TRBV7-8 and TRBJ2-2; maybe TRBD2 (7 bases). V lost 5 bases to trimming and J lost 4 bases, with 20 bases between them. The CDR3 loop spans 17 amino acids. In germline, CDR1 is SGHVS, CDR2 FQNEAQ. For the CDR3, the DNA is TGTGCCAGCAGCCATTGGTCCGGGGGGCCCGGCACCGGGGAGCTGTTTTTT. Protein: CASSHWSGGPGTGELFF.

This chain links TRBV6-5 with TRBJ1-2; D uncertain. The CDR3 is 13 residues long. Per the germline V gene, CDR1 is MNHEY and CDR2 is SVGAGI. The germline V and J ends were trimmed by 10 bases and 7 bases, with 19 bases remaining between them. Here the CDR3 DNA reads TGTGCCACTAGAACCCCCCCGCGGGGTGGCTACACCTTC. Its protein product is CATRTPPRGGYTF.